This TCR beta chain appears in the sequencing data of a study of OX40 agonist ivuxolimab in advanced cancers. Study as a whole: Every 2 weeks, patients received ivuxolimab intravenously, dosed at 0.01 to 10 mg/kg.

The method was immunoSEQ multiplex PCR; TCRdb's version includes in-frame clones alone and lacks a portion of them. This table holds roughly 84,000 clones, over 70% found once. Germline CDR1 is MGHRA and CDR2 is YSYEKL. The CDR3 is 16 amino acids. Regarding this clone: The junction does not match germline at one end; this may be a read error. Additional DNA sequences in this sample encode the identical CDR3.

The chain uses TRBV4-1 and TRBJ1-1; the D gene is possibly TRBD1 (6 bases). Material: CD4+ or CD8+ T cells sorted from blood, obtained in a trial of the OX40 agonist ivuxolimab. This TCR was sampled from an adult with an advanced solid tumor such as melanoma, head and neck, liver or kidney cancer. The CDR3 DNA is TGCGCCAGCAGCTTCACTCCGGGGGGCGAGAAAACTGAAGCCTTCTTT. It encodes CASSFTPGGEKTEAFF.